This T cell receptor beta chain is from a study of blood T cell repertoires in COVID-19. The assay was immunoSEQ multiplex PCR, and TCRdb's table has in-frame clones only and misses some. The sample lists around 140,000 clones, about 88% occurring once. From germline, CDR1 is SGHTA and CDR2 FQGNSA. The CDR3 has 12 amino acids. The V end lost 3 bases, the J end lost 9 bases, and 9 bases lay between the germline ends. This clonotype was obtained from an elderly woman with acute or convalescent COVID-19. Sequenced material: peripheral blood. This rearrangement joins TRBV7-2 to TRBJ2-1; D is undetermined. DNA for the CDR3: TGTGCCAGCAGCTTGATTGGCTTTGAGCAGTTCTTC. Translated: CASSLIGFEQFF.